This TCR beta chain was observed in a study of control samples from healthy donors and cancer patients. The data were produced by immunoSEQ multiplex PCR, yet TCRdb's version contains in-frame clones alone and is incomplete. The sample holds roughly 88,000 clones, roughly nine tenths seen once. The V end lost 2 bases, the J end lost 0 bases, and 4 bases lay between the germline ends. This CDR3 is 13 amino acids long. CDR1 MNHNY and CDR2 SVGAGI come from the germline V gene (reference sequence). Sequencing input: blood. The rearrangement uses TRBV6-6 and TRBJ1-1, with D unclear. The origin of this receptor is a woman in her twenties or thirties in good health. In nucleotides, the CDR3 is TGTGCCAGCAGTTACAGGGTGAACACTGAAGCTTTCTTT. Its protein product is CASSYRVNTEAFF.